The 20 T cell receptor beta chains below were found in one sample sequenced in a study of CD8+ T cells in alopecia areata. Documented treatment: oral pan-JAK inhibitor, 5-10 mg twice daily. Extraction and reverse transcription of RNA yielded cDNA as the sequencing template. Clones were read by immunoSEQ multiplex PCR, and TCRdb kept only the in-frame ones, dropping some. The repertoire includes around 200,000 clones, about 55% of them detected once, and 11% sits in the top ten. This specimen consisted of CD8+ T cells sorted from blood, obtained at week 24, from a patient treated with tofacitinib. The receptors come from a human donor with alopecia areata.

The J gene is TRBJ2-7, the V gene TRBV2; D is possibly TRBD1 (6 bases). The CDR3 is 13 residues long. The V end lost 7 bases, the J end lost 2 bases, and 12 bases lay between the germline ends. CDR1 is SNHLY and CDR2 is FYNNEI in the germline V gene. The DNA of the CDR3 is TGTGCCAGCACAGGGGCCTACACCTACGAGCAGTACTTC. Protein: CASTGAYTYEQYF.

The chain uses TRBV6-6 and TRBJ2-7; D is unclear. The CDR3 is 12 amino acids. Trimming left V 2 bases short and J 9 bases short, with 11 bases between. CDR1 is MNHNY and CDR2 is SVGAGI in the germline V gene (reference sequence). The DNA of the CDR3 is TGTGCCAGCAGTTACGGTCTCACGGGGCAGTACTTC. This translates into CASSYGLTGQYF.

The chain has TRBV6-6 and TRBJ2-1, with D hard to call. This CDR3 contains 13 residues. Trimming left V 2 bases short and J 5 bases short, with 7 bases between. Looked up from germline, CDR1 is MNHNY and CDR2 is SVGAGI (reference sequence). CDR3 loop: CASSYPDHNEQFF. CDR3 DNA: TGTGCCAGCAGTTACCCGGACCACAATGAGCAGTTCTTC.

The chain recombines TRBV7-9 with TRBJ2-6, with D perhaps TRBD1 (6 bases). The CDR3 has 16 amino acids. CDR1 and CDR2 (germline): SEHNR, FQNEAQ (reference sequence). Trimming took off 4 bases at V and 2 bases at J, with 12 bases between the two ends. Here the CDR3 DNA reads TGTGCCAGCAGCTCCACTAAGGGGGCTGGGGCCAACGTCCTGACTTTC. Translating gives CASSSTKGAGANVLTF. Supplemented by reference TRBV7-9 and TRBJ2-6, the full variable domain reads DTGVSQNPRHKITKRGQNVTFRCDPISEHNRLYWYRQTLGQGPEFLTYFQNEAQLEKSRLLSDRFSAERPKGSFSTLEIQRTEQGDSAMYLCASSSTKGAGANVLTFGAGSRLTVL.

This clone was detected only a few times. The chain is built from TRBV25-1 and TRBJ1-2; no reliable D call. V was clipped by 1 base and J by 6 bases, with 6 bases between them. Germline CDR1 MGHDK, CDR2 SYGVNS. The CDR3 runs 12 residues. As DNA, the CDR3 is TGTGCCAGCAGTGAATTTGGAGATGGCTACACCTTC. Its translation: CASSEFGDGYTF.

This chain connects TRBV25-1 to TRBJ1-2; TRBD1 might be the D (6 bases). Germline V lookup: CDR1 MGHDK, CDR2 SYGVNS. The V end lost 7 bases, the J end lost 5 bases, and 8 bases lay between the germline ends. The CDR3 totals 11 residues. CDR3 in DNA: TGTGCCAGCAAAGGGGGGTATGGCTACACCTTC. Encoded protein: CASKGGYGYTF.

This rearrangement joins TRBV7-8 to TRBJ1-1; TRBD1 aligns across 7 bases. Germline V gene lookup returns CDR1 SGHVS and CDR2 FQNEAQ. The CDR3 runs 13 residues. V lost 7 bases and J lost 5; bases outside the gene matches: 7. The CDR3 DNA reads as TGTGCCAGCATCCCAACACAGGGGACTGAAGCTTTCTTT. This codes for CASIPTQGTEAFF.

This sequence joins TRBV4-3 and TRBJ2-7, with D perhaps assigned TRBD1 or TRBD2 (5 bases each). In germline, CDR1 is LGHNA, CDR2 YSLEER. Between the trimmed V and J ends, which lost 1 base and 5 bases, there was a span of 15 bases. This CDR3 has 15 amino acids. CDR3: CASSQGGRGDHEQYF. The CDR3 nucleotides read TGCGCCAGCAGCCAAGGAGGTAGGGGAGACCACGAGCAGTACTTC.

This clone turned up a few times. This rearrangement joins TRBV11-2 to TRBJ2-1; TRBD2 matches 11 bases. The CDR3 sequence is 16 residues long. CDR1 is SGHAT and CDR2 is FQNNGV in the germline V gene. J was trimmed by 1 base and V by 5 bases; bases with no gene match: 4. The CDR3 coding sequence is TGTGCCAGCAGCGCTAGCGGGGGGTCGTCCTACAATGAGCAGTTCTTC. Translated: CASSASGGSSYNEQFF.

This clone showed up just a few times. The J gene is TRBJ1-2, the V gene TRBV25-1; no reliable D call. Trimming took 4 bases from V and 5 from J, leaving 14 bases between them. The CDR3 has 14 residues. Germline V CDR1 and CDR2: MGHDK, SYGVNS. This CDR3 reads CASSGRTNSYGYTF. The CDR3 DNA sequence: TGTGCCAGCAGTGGGAGAACCAATTCGTATGGCTACACCTTC.

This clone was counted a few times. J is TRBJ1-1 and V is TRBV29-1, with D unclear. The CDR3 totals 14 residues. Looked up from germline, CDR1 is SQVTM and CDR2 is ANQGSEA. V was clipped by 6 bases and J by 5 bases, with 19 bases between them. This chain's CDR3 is CSVPRVDGSTEAFF. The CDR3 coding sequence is TGCAGCGTCCCCAGAGTAGATGGGTCGACTGAAGCTTTCTTT.

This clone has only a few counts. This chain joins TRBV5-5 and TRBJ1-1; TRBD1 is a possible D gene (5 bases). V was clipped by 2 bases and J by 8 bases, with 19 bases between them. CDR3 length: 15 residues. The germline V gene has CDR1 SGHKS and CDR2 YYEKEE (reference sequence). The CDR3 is CASSFFLTVTQEAFF. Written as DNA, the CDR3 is TGTGCCAGCAGCTTTTTCCTGACAGTCACTCAAGAAGCTTTCTTT.

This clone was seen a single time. CDR3 residues: CATSGTNLYEQYF. The CDR3 DNA follows: TGTGCCACTAGCGGGACTAACCTATACGAGCAGTACTTC. The rearrangement links TRBV15 to TRBJ2-7, with 8 positions matching TRBD2. Germline V gene lookup returns CDR1 LNHNV and CDR2 YYDKDF (reference sequence). Trimming removed 9 bases from V and 4 bases from J; junction bases left unmatched: 8. The CDR3 extends over 13 amino acids. The full variable domain, rest sourced from reference TRBV15 and TRBJ2-7, is DAMVIQNPRYQVTQFGKPVTLSCSQTLNHNVMYWYQQKSSQAPKLLFHYYDKDFNNEADTPDNFQSRRPNTSFCFLDIRSPGLGDTAMYLCATSGTNLYEQYFGPGTRLTVT.

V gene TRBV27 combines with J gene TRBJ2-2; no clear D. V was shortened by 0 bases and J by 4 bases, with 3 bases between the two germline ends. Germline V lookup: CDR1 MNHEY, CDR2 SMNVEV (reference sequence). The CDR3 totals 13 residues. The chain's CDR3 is CASSLSPTGELFF. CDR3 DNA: TGTGCCAGCAGTTTATCGCCCACCGGGGAGCTGTTTTTT.

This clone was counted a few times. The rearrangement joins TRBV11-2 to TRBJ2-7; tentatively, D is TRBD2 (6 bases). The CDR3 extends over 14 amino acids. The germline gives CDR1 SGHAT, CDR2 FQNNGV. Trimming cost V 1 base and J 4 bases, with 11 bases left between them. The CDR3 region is CASSLGGDGYEQYF. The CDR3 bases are TGTGCCAGCAGCTTAGGGGGGGATGGATACGAGCAGTACTTC.

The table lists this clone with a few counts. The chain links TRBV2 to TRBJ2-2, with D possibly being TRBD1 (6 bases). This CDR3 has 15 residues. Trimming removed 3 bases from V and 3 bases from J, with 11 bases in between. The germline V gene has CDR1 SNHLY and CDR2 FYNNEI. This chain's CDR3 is CASSDGTLDTGELFF. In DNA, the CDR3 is TGTGCCAGCAGTGATGGGACATTGGACACCGGGGAGCTGTTTTTT. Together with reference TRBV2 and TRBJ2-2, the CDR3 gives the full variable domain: EPEVTQTPSHQVTQMGQEVILRCVPISNHLYFYWYRQILGQKVEFLVSFYNNEISEKSEIFDDQFSVERPDGSNFTLKIRSTKLEDSAMYFCASSDGTLDTGELFFGEGSRLTVL.

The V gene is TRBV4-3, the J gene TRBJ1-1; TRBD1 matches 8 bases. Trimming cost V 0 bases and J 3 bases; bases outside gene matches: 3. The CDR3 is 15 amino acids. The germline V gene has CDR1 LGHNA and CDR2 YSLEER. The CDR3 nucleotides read TGCGCCAGCAGCCAAGATCGGACAGGGTACACTGAAGCTTTCTTT. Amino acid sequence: CASSQDRTGYTEAFF.

For the CDR3, the DNA is TGCGCCAGCAGCTTGGTGGACTACTCCTACAATGAGCAGTTCTTC. Translated: CASSLVDYSYNEQFF. The rearrangement links TRBV5-1 to TRBJ2-1, with D perhaps matching TRBD2 (6 bases). Per germline, CDR1 SGHRS and CDR2 YFSETQ. The V and J ends lost 0 bases and 0 bases respectively, with 7 bases between them. The length of the CDR3 is 15 residues.

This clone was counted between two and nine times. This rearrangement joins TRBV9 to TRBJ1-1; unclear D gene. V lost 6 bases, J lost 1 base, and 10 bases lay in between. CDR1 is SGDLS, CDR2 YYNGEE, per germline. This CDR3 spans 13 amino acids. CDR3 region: CASMGHANTEAFF. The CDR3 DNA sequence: TGTGCCAGCATGGGCCATGCGAACACTGAAGCTTTCTTT.

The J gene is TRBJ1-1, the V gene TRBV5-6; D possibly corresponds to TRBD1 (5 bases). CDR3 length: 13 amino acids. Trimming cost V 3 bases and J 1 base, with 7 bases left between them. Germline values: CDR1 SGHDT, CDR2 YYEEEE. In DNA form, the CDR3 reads TGTGCCAGCAGCTCGACAGAGAACACTGAAGCTTTCTTT. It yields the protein CASSSTENTEAFF.